These T cell receptor beta chains were read from a single sample in a study of CD8+CD57+ T cells in acquired aplastic anemia. MiXCR, run by TCRdb on the reads, gives a single entry per CDR3 protein. This table holds hundreds of thousands of distinct CDR3 sequences, roughly 68% found once. The sample consisted of sorted CD4+, CD8+, or CD8+CD57+ T cells (not recorded which) from PBMCs. The receptors here all came from a human donor in good health, serving as a control. Each CDR3 is given with its conserved first and last residue. D genes are given only for firm matches. Size tells how often a clone was seen (once, few, many) or the class of an expanded clone, and some rows leave it out.

clone size	J gene	V gene	D gene	CDR3 protein	CDR3 DNA
few	TRBJ2-3	TRBV15	TRBD2	CATSRASGDTDTQYF	TGTGCCACCAGCAGAGCTAGCGGGGACACAGATACGCAGTATTTT
.	TRBJ2-2	TRBV7-9	TRBD1	CASSVRQGANF	TGTGCCAGCAGCGTGCGACAGGGGGCTAATTTT
.	TRBJ2-5	TRBV7-2	.	CASTEGGVGETQYF	TGTGCCAGCACCGAAGGAGGGGTAGGGGAGACCCAGTACTTC
.	TRBJ2-7	TRBV9	TRBD1	CASSVEGTGGKQF	TGTGCCAGCAGCGTAGAAGGGACAGGGGGCAAGCAGTTC
few	TRBJ1-3	TRBV7-3	.	CASSGDWKDAIYF	TGTGCCAGCAGCGGGGACTGGAAAGATGCCATATATTTT
.	TRBJ2-5	TRBV7-9	.	CASSEAGATQYF	TGTGCCAGCAGTGAGGCAGGAGCGACCCAGTACTTC
.	TRBJ2-3	TRBV15	TRBD2	CATSNRGGTDTQYF	TGTGCCACCAGCAACCGGGGGGGAACAGATACGCAGTATTTT
many	TRBJ2-3	TRBV4-3	.	CASSRDLGTADTQYF	TGCGCCAGCAGCCGCGACCTCGGAACGGCAGATACGCAGTATTTT
many	TRBJ2-2	TRBV7-2	TRBD1	CASSLAQGTTGELFF	TGTGCCAGCAGCTTAGCACAGGGGACCACCGGGGAGCTGTTTTTT
.	TRBJ2-7	TRBV4-2	.	CAIPLLSANYYEQYF	TGTGCCATCCCCTTACTGTCCGCCAACTACTACGAGCAGTACTTC
many	TRBJ2-2	TRBV9	.	CASSLRGISAGELFF	TGTGCCAGCAGCCTACGAGGGATTTCAGCCGGGGAGCTGTTTTTT
.	TRBJ2-3	TRBV5-1	.	CASSPRPRGGTDTQYF	TGCGCCAGCAGCCCGAGGCCACGAGGAGGCACAGATACGCAGTATTTT
many	TRBJ2-3	TRBV30	.	CASPKLGVDTQYF	TGTGCCTCACCTAAATTGGGGGTAGATACGCAGTATTTT
.	TRBJ1-1	TRBV20-1	.	CSARGLRASCPEAFF	TGCAGTGCTAGGGGGCTCAGGGCTAGTTGCCCTGAAGCTTTCTTT
once	TRBJ2-5	TRBV5-1	.	CASSLNRETEYF	TGCGCCAGCAGCTTGAACAGGGAGACCGAGTACTTC
.	TRBJ1-1	TRBV11-2	.	CATGRGSNSEAFF	TGTGCCACCGGCCGGGGGAGTAATTCTGAAGCTTTCTTT
.	TRBJ2-7	TRBV7-9	.	CASSPLDAHEKQYF	TGCGCCAGCAGCCCCTTAGACGCTCATGAAAAACAGTATTTC
few	TRBJ2-2	TRBV15	.	CATGSEGLASGELFF	TGTGCCACCGGCAGCGAGGGTCTAGCTTCGGGGGAGCTGTTTTTT
.	TRBJ1-1	TRBV20-1	.	CSARHGGDEKAFF	TGCAGTGCTAGGCACGGAGGGGATGAAAAAGCTTTCTTT
.	TRBJ1-1	TRBV2	.	CASKTAVNTEASF	TGTGCCAGCAAGACAGCTGTGAACACTGAAGCTTCCTTT
.	TRBJ1-5	TRBV19	.	CASSTRGRPEQPQHF	TGTGCCAGTAGTACAAGGGGCCGGCCGGAGCAGCCCCAGCATTTT
.	TRBJ1-2	TRBV6-5	.	CASSSSYGHTF	TGTGCCAGCAGTTCCAGCTATGGCCACACCTTC
many	TRBJ2-7	TRBV6-1	TRBD2	CASGGAAYEQYF	TGTGCATCCGGGGGGGCCGCCTACGAGCAGTACTTC
many	TRBJ2-1	TRBV20-1	TRBD2	CSASRSAGGYNEQFF	TGCAGTGCTAGTAGGTCAGCGGGGGGTTACAATGAGCAGTTCTTC
.	TRBJ2-5	TRBV11-2	.	CASSLGVSGETQYF	TGTGCCAGCAGTCTAGGGGTAAGTGGGGAGACCCAGTACTTC
.	TRBJ1-3	TRBV30	.	CAWGQSSGNTIYF	TGTGCCTGGGGACAGAGCTCTGGAAACACCATATATTTT
.	TRBJ2-1	TRBV5-1	.	CASTLSGRLGEQFF	TGCGCCAGCACCCTGTCGGGCCGCTTGGGTGAGCAGTTCTTC